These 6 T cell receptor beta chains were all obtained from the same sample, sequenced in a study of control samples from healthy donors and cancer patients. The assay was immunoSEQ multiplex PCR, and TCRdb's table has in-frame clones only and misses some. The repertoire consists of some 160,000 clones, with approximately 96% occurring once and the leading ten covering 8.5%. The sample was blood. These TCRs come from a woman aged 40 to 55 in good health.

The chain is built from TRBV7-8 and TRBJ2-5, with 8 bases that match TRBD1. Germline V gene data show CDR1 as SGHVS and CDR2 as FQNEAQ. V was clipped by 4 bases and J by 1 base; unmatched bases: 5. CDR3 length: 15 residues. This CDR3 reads CASSYTGTGQETQYF. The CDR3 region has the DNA TGTGCCAGCAGCTACACCGGGACAGGCCAAGAGACCCAGTACTTC.

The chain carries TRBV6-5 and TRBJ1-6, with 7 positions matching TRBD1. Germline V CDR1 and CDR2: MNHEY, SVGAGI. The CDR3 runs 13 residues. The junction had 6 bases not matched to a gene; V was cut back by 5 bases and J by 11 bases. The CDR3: CASSPGQVPPLHF. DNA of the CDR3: TGTGCCAGCAGTCCTGGACAGGTTCCACCCCTCCACTTT.

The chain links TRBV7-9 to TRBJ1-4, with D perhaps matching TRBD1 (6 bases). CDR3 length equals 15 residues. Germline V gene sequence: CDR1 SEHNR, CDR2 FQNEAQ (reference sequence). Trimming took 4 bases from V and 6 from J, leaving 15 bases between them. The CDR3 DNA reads TGTGCCAGCAGCTCTTCGACAGGAGCTTATGAAAAACTGTTTTTT. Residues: CASSSSTGAYEKLFF.

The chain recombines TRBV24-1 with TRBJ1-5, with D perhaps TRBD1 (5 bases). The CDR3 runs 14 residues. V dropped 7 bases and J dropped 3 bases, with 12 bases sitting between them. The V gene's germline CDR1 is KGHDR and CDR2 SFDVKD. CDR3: CATSAGGINQPQHF. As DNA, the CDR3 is TGTGCCACCAGCGCGGGGGGGATCAATCAGCCCCAGCATTTT.

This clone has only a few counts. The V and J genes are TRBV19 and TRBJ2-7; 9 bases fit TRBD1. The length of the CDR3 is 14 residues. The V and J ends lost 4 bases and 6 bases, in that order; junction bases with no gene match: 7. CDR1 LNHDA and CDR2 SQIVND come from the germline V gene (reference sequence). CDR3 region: CASSTTGGSSEQYF. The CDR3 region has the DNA TGTGCCAGTAGTACGACAGGGGGTAGTTCCGAGCAGTACTTC.

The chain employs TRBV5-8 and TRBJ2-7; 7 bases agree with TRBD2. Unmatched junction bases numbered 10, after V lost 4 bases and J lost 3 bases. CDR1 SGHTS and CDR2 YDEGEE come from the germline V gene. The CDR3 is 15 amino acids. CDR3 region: CASSLRGSGGYEQYF. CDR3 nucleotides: TGTGCCAGCAGCCTACGGGGGTCGGGGGGCTACGAGCAGTACTTC.